This entry concerns a single T cell receptor (beta chain). Its antigen is still unknown. The data derive from a study of OX40 agonist ivuxolimab in advanced cancers. Study-level background: Patients were treated with intravenous ivuxolimab, dosed at 0.01 to 10 mg/kg and infused every 2 weeks. Recorded diagnoses for dose-escalation patients were hepatocellular carcinoma, melanoma, renal cell or head and neck cancer. Overall study findings and caveats: In CD8+ T cells, expanded clones were on average more numerous than in CD4+.

Blood sampling was done at baseline, cycle 4 day 1, and cycle 7 day 1. Using immunoSEQ multiplex PCR, the repertoire was profiled, and TCRdb retains in-frame clones only, with some absent. The sample includes tens of thousands of clones, 85% to 95% of them seen just once. The sequences come from CD4+ or CD8+ T cells sorted from blood, collected in a trial of the OX40 agonist ivuxolimab. This TCR came from an adult with an advanced solid tumor such as melanoma, head and neck, liver or kidney cancer.

The CDR3 sequence: CAWSGKGGRANIPTGELFF. CDR3 in DNA: TGTGCCTGGAGTGGCAAGGGCGGGAGGGCCAATATCCCCACCGGGGAGCTGTTTTTT. The chain combines TRBV30 with TRBJ2-2, with 9 nucleotides matching TRBD2. The CDR3 extends over 19 amino acids. Germline CDR1 and CDR2: GTSNPN and SVGIG (reference sequence). V shed 1 base, J shed 4 bases, and the junction held 16 bases outside the gene matches.